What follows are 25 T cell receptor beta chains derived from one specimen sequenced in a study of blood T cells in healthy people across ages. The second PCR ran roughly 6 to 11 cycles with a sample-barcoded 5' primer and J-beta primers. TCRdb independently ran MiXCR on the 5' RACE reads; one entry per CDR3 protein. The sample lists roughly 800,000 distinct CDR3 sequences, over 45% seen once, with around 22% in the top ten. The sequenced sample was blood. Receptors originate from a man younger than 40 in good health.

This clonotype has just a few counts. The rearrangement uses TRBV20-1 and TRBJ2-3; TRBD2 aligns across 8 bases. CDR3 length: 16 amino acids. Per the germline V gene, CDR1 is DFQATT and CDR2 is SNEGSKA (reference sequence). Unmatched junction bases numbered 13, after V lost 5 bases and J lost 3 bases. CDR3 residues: CSAYRPMGGRTDTQYF. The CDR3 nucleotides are TGCAGTGCTTACCGACCGATGGGCGGGAGGACAGATACGCAGTATTTT.

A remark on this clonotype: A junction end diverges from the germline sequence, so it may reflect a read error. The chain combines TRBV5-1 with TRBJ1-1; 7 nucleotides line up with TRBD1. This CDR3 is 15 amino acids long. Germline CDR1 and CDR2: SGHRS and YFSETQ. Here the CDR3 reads CASSPPRQGNTEAFF. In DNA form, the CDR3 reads TGTGCCAGCAGCCCACCCCGACAGGGGAACACTGAAGCTTTCTTT.

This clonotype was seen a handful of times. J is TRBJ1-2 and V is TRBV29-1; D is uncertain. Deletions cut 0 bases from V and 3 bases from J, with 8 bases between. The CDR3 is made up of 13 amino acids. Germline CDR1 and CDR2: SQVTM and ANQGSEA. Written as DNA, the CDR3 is TGCAGCGTTGAAGAAGGAGATTACTATGGCTACACCTTC. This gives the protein CSVEEGDYYGYTF.

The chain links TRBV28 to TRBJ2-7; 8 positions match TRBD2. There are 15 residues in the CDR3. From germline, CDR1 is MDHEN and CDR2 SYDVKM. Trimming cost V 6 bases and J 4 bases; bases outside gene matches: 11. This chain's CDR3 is CASSVGLANLYEQYF. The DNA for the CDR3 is TGTGCCAGCAGCGTAGGACTAGCCAACCTTTACGAGCAGTACTTC.

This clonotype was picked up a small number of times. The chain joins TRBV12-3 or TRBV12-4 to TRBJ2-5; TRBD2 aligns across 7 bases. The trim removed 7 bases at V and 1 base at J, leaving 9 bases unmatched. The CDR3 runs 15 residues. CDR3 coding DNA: TGTGCCAGCACCCTCGGGGGGACGATCCAAGAGACCCAGTACTTC. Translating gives CASTLGGTIQETQYF.

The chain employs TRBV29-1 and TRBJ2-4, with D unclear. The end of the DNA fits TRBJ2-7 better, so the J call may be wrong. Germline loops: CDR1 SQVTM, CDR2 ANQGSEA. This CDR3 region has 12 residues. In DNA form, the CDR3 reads TGCAGCGTTAAATCTCAGGATTACGAGCAGTACTTC. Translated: CSVKSQDYEQYF.

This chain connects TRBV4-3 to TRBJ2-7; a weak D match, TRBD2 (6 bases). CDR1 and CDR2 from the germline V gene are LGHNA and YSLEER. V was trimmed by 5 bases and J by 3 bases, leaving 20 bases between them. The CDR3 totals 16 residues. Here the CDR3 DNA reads TGCGCCAGCAGCGCGGGGACGGTAGGAGGGTTCTACGAGCAGTACTTC. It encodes CASSAGTVGGFYEQYF.

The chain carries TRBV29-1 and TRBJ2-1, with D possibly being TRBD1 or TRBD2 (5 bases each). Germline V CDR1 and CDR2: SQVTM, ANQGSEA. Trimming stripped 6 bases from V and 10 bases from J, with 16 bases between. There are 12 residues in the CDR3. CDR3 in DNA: TGCAGCGTAATCAGGGAGCGTGGGGAGCAGTTCTTC. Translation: CSVIRERGEQFF.

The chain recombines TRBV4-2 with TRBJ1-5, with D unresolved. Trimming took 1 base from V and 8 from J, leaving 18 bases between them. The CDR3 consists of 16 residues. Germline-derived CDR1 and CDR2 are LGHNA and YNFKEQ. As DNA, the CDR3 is TGTGCCAGCAGCCAAGGTTCAGGACGGGGTAGGGAGCCCCAGCATTTT. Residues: CASSQGSGRGREPQHF.

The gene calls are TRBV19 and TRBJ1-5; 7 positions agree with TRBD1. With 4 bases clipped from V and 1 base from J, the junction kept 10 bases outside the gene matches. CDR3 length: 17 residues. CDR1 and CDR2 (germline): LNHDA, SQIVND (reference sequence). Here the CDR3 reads CASSRQGRERSNQPQHF. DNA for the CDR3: TGTGCCAGTAGTAGACAGGGTAGGGAAAGGAGCAATCAGCCCCAGCATTTT.

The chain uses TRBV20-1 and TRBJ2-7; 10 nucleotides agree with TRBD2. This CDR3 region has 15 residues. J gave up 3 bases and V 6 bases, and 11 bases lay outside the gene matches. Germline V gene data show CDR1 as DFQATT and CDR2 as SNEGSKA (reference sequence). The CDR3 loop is CSATLLSGGDYEQYF. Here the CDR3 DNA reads TGCAGTGCCACCCTTTTAAGCGGGGGGGACTACGAGCAGTACTTC.

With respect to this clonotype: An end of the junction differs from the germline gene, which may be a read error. CDR3 sequence: CASSSGQGGYSSLHF. In DNA, the CDR3 is TGTGCCAGCAGTTCCGGACAAGGCGGGTATTCATCCCTCCACTTT. The chain uses TRBV27 and TRBJ1-6, with D perhaps TRBD1 (5 bases). From germline, CDR1 is MNHEY and CDR2 SMNVEV (reference sequence). The CDR3 is 15 amino acids.

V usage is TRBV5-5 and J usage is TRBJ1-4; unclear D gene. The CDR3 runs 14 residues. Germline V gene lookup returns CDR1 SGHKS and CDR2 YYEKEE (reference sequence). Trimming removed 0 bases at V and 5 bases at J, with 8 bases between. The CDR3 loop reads CASSLGRANEKLFF. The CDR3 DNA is TGTGCCAGCAGCTTGGGTAGGGCAAATGAAAAACTGTTTTTT.

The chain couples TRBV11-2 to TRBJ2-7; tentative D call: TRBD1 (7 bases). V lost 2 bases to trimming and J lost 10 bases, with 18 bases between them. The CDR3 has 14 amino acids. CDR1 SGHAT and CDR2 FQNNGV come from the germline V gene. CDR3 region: CASSLSQGGTSQYF. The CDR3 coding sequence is TGTGCCAGCAGCTTATCGCAGGGGGGAACGTCCCAGTACTTC.

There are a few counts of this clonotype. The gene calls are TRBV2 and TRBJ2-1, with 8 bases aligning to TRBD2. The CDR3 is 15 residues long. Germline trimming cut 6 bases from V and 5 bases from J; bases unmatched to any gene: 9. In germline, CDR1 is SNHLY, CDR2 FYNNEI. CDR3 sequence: CASRLREGSDNEQFF. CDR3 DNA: TGTGCCAGCAGGCTACGGGAGGGTTCCGACAATGAGCAGTTCTTC.

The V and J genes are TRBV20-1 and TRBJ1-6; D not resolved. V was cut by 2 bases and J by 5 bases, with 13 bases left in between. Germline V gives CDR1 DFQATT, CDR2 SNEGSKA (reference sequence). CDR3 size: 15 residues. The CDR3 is CSARTILVNNSPLHF. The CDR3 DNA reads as TGCAGTGCTAGAACCATCCTAGTTAATAATTCACCCCTCCACTTT.

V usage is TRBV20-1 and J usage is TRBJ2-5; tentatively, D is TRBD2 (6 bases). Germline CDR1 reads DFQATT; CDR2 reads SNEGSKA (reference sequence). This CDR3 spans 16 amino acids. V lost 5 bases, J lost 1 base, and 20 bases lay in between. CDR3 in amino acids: CSADGGMAGGQETQYF. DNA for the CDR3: TGCAGTGCTGACGGCGGGATGGCAGGTGGCCAAGAGACCCAGTACTTC.

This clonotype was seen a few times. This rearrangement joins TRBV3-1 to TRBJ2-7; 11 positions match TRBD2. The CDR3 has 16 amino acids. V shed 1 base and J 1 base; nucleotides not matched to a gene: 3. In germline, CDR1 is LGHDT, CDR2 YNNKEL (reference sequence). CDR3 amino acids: CASSQGLAGGSYEQYF. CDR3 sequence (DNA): TGTGCCAGCAGCCAAGGTCTAGCGGGAGGATCCTACGAGCAGTACTTC.

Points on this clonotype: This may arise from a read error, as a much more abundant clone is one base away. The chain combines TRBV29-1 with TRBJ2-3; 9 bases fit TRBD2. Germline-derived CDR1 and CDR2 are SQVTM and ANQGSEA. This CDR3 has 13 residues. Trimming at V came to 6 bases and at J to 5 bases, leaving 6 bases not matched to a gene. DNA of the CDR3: TGCAGCGTCGGGACTAGCAACCGAGATACGCAGTATTTT. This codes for CSVGTSNRDTQYF.

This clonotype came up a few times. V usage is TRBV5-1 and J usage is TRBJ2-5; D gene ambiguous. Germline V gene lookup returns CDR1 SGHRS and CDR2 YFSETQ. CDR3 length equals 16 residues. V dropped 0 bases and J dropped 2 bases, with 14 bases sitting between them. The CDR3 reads CASSLGPTRSQETQYF. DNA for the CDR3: TGCGCCAGCAGCTTGGGCCCCACAAGATCTCAAGAGACCCAGTACTTC.

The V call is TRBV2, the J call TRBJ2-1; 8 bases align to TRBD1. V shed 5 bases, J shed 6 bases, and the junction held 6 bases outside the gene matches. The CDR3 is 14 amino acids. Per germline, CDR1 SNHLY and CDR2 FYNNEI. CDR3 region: CASSPTGALNEQFF. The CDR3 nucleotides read TGTGCCAGCAGTCCGACAGGGGCCCTCAATGAGCAGTTCTTC.

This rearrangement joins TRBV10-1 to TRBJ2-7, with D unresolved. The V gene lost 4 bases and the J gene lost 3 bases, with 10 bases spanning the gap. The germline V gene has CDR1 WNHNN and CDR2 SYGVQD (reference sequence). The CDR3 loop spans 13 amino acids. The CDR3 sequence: CASSANSLYEQYF. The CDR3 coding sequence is TGCGCCAGCAGTGCTAACAGCCTCTACGAGCAGTACTTC.

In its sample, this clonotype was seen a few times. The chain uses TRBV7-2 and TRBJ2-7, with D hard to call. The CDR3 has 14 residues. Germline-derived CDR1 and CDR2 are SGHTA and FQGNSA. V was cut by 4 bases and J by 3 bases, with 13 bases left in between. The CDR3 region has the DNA TGTGCCAGCAGCTCCCCCCAGGTTCTCTACGAGCAGTACTTC. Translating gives CASSSPQVLYEQYF.

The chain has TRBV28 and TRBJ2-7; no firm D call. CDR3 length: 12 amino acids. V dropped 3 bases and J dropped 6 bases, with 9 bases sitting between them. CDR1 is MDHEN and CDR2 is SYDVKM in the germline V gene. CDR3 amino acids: CASSFQVSEQYF. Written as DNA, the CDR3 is TGTGCCAGCAGTTTCCAGGTCTCCGAGCAGTACTTC.

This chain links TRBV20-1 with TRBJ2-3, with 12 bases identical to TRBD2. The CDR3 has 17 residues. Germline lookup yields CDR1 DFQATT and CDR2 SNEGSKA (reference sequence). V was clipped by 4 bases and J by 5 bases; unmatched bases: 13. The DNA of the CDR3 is TGCAGTGCTAAACTCCTGACTAGCGGGAGTTCGGAAGATACGCAGTATTTT. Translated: CSAKLLTSGSSEDTQYF.